The clone carrying this T cell receptor beta chain has at least ten counts. Stated time point: longitudinal time-point 3. The source of the sample is a study of neurological immune-mediated disorders. Trimming stripped 5 bases from V and 4 bases from J, with 9 bases between. The CDR3 totals 13 residues. The germline gives CDR1 SGHRS, CDR2 YFSETQ. The team produced cDNA through 5'RACE using 10-nucleotide random UMIs. TCRdb re-called the 5' RACE reads with MiXCR, one entry per CDR3 protein. The sample yields under 130,000 distinct CDR3 sequences, 11% seen once. This sequence was found in a female donor with HTLV-1-associated myelopathy (HAM/TSP). The gene calls are TRBV5-1 and TRBJ2-2; D call uncertain. The source material was PBMCs. CDR3 DNA: TGCGCCAGCAGAGCCGGCCTCACCGGGGAGCTGTTTTTT. It codes for CASRAGLTGELFF.